These T cell receptor beta chains were read from a single sample in a study of blood T cell repertoires in COVID-19. The method was immunoSEQ multiplex PCR; TCRdb's version includes in-frame clones alone and lacks a portion of them. Found here are about 260,000 clones, less than 90% of them singletons; the top ten hold approximately 1.4%. Source material: peripheral blood. These TCRs come from a woman aged 40 to 50 who had recovered from COVID-19. Both conserved end residues are part of each CDR3. The order of the fields is J gene, D gene, V gene, clone size, CDR3 DNA, CDR3 protein. The D gene is left open where the match is weak. The size entry is marked missing in some rows and otherwise reads once, few, many or a size class.

>TRBJ2-1|.|TRBV6-1|.
TGTGCCAGCAGTGACAGAGCCGGGGCCTACAATGAGCAGTTCTTC
CASSDRAGAYNEQFF
>TRBJ2-7|TRBD1|TRBV5-5|.
TGTGCCAGCAGAATTACGGGGGACAGGGTCTACGAGCAGTACTTC
CASRITGDRVYEQYF
>TRBJ1-2|.|TRBV19|.
TGTGCCAGTGCAAGGGACTTGGTCTATGGCTACACCTTC
CASARDLVYGYTF
>TRBJ1-5|.|TRBV6-6|few
TGTGCCAGCAGAAGACTAGGGAATCAGCCCCAGCATTTT
CASRRLGNQPQHF
>TRBJ2-1|.|TRBV30|.
TGTGCCTGGAGCGGGGGGCCCTACAATGAGCAGTTCTTC
CAWSGGPYNEQFF
>TRBJ2-6|.|TRBV3-1/TRBV3-2|.
TGTGCCAGCAGCCCCAGGGGATTCCCCTCTGGGGCCAACGTCCTGACTTTC
CASSPRGFPSGANVLTF
>TRBJ2-2|.|TRBV5-1|.
TGCGCCAGCAGCTTGGAGCCGGGCCTGGGGGCCACCGGGGAGCTGTTTTTT
CASSLEPGLGATGELFF
>TRBJ2-2|.|TRBV6-5|.
TGTGCCAGCAGTTACGGAGTCACCGGGGAGCTGTTTTTT
CASSYGVTGELFF
>TRBJ2-1|TRBD2|TRBV7-9|.
TGTGCCAGCACGACAAGCGGGGGGTACAATGAGCAGTTCTTC
CASTTSGGYNEQFF
>TRBJ2-3|.|TRBV24-1|.
TGTGCCACCAGTGATTTCACAGGAGGAGGGGATACGCAGTATTTT
CATSDFTGGGDTQYF
>TRBJ2-7|.|TRBV6-1|.
TGTGCCAGCAGTGAAGACAGGGTCACCTACGAGCAGTACTTC
CASSEDRVTYEQYF
>TRBJ2-7|TRBD1|TRBV2|.
TGTGCCAGCAAGGGACAGGGGGACCTCTACGAGCAGTACTTC
CASKGQGDLYEQYF
>TRBJ1-6|.|TRBV5-6|.
TGTGCCAGCAGCTTGGGCCCGGACACCGAATATTCACCCCTCCACTTT
CASSLGPDTEYSPLHF
>TRBJ1-2|TRBD1|TRBV4-2|few
TGTGCCAGCAGCCAAGTTGGGCAACAGGGGGACTATGGCTACACCTTC
CASSQVGQQGDYGYTF
>TRBJ1-2|TRBD1|TRBV4-1|few
TGCGCCAGCAGCCAAGGTCATCGGGACAGGGGGAGGTTTGGCTACACCTTC
CASSQGHRDRGRFGYTF
>TRBJ2-5|TRBD1|TRBV7-7|.
TGTGCCAGCAGCCGGGGACAGGGGCTTCAAGAGACCCAGTACTTC
CASSRGQGLQETQYF
>TRBJ2-3|TRBD2|TRBV27|.
TGTGCCAGCAGTTTAACGCAGCGGGACCTCCCCACCTCGGGGTCAGATACGCAGTATTTT
CASSLTQRDLPTSGSDTQYF
>TRBJ1-6|.|TRBV28|.
TGTGCCAGCAGCAAGGGCAGGGAGGGTTCACCCCTCCACTTT
CASSKGREGSPLHF
>TRBJ1-2|TRBD1|TRBV6-5|.
TGTGCCAGCAGCCCACCAAAGGACAGGGGGGGTGGCTACACCTTC
CASSPPKDRGGGYTF
>TRBJ2-1|.|TRBV7-2|.
TGTGCCAGCAGCTTGTCGAGATGGCGGGGGCCCATCTACAATGAGCAGTTCTTC
CASSLSRWRGPIYNEQFF
>TRBJ2-2|.|TRBV5-1|once
TGCGCCAGCAGCTTGGCCTCGTACGGGGAGCTGTTTTTT
CASSLASYGELFF
>TRBJ2-7|TRBD2|TRBV11-3|many
TGTGCCAGCAGTCCGGGACTAGAAGGGTACGAGCAGTACTTC
CASSPGLEGYEQYF
>TRBJ1-1|TRBD1|TRBV2|few
TGTGCCAGCAGGGACAGGACAGGGTGGACTGAAGCTTTCTTT
CASRDRTGWTEAFF
>TRBJ2-5|.|TRBV7-2|.
TGTGCCAGCAGCTTAGAACCAGGAAAGGAGACCCAGTACTTC
CASSLEPGKETQYF
>TRBJ1-1|TRBD1|TRBV19|.
TGTGCCAGTAGCCATTCGGGAGGGGGCGAAGCTTTCTTT
CASSHSGGGEAFF
>TRBJ2-7|TRBD2|TRBV4-1|.
TGCGCCAGCAGCCAAGATTGGGCGGGGGGCCAGAAGATGCAGTACTTC
CASSQDWAGGQKMQYF
>TRBJ2-3|.|TRBV7-2|.
TGTGCCAGCAGCTTAGCACAGTATACAGATACGCAGTATTTT
CASSLAQYTDTQYF
>TRBJ1-4|TRBD1|TRBV7-6|.
TGTGCCAGCAGCACTCCGGGACAGTCGGGGGAAAAACTGTTTTTT
CASSTPGQSGEKLFF
>TRBJ1-6|.|TRBV5-1|.
TGCGCCAGCAGCTTGTCTGCAACATCTAATTCACCCCTCCACTTT
CASSLSATSNSPLHF
>TRBJ1-1|.|TRBV19|.
TGTGCCAGTGGAAGGACAAGCTTGAACACTGAAGCTTTCTTT
CASGRTSLNTEAFF
>TRBJ2-1|.|TRBV2|.
TGTGCCAGCAGTGGAACTAGGGACAATGAGCAGTTCTTC
CASSGTRDNEQFF
>TRBJ1-2|.|TRBV28|.
TGTGCCAGCAGTTCCCCAGGGACGGGAGGTAACTATGGCTACACCTTC
CASSSPGTGGNYGYTF
>TRBJ2-1|TRBD1|TRBV6-5|few
TGTGCCAGCAGGAGACAGGGCGTCAATGAGCAGTTCTTC
CASRRQGVNEQFF
>TRBJ2-1|TRBD2|TRBV5-1|few
TGCGCCAGCAGCATTAACACTAGCGGGGATGAGCAGTTCTTC
CASSINTSGDEQFF
>TRBJ1-2|.|TRBV5-6|.
TGTGCCAGCAGCTTGCGTTCGGGCAGGGAATACTATGGCTACACCTTC
CASSLRSGREYYGYTF
>TRBJ1-6|TRBD1|TRBV30|.
TGTGCCTGGATGATGACAGGGGTTTCACCCCTCCACTTT
CAWMMTGVSPLHF